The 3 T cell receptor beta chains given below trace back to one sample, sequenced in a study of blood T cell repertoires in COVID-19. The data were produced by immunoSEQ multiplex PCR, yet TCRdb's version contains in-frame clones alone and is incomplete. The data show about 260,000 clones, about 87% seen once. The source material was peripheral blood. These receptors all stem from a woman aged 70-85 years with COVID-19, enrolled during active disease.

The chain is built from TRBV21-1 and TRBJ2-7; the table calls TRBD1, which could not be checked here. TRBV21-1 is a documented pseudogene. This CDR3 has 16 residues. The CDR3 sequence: CASIDPGTGNSYEQYF. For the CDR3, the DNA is TGTGCCAGCATCGACCCCGGGACAGGGAATTCCTACGAGCAGTACTTC.

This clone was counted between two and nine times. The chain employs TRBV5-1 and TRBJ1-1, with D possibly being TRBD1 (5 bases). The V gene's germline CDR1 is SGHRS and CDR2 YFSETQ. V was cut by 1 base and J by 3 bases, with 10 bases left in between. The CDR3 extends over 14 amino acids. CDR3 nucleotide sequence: TGCGCCAGCAGCTTGCCAGGGTTGGACACTGAAGCTTTCTTT. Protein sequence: CASSLPGLDTEAFF.

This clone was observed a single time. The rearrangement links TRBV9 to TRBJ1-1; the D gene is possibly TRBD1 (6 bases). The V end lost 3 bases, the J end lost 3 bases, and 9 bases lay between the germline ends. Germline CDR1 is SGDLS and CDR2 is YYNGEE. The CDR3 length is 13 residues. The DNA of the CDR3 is TGTGCCAGCAGCGCGTGGACAGACACTGAAGCTTTCTTT. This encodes CASSAWTDTEAFF.